These 30 T cell receptor beta chains were all obtained from the same sample, sequenced in a study of T cell responses to AZD1222 COVID-19 vaccine. Profiled with immunoSEQ multiplex PCR; TCRdb holds only in-frame clones, not every one. The table records more than 150,000 clones, approximately 92% of them present only once. This material consisted of peripheral blood, taken on day 0 of AZD1222 vaccination. The origin of the receptors is an adult in good health.

The rearrangement links TRBV5-1 to TRBJ1-1, with unresolved D. Trimming removed 4 bases at V and 4 bases at J, with 14 bases between. Germline lookup yields CDR1 SGHRS and CDR2 YFSETQ. This CDR3 has 14 amino acids. Here the CDR3 reads CASSPSGSGTEAFF. As DNA, the CDR3 is TGCGCCAGCAGCCCCTCCGGGTCGGGCACTGAAGCTTTCTTT.

This clone was counted a single time. CDR3 in amino acids: CATSDTGNGYTF. The CDR3, as DNA: TGTGCCACCAGTGACACAGGGAATGGCTACACCTTC. This sequence joins TRBV24-1 and TRBJ1-2, with TRBD1 as a possible D gene (6 bases). V lost 4 bases, J lost 6 bases, and 8 bases lay in between. Germline CDR1 KGHDR, CDR2 SFDVKD. This CDR3 comprises 12 residues.

The chain employs TRBV2 and TRBJ2-2, with D perhaps TRBD1 (5 bases). There are 16 residues in the CDR3. Germline V gene lookup returns CDR1 SNHLY and CDR2 FYNNEI. V lost 4 bases and J lost 5, with 17 bases in between. The CDR3 DNA reads as TGTGCCAGCAGTGGGACACCCAACCGATGGACCGGGGAGCTGTTTTTT. The encoded protein is CASSGTPNRWTGELFF.

V gene TRBV5-5 combines with J gene TRBJ1-6; a possible D gene is TRBD1 (5 bases). Trimming removed 0 bases from V and 8 bases from J, with 9 bases in between. This CDR3 is 14 amino acids long. Germline V gene data show CDR1 as SGHKS and CDR2 as YYEKEE (reference sequence). CDR3 protein: CASSLEGIYSPLHF. The CDR3 bases are TGTGCCAGCAGCTTGGAGGGGATTTATTCACCCCTCCACTTT.

The chain recombines TRBV4-1 with TRBJ2-1; no firm D call. The CDR3 length is 16 residues. With 4 bases removed from V and 5 bases from J, the gap between germline ends came to 18 bases. From germline, CDR1 is MGHRA and CDR2 YSYEKL. Written as DNA, the CDR3 is TGCGCCAGCAGCCTTACTCTAGAGGCAGGTCACAATGAGCAGTTCTTC. Its protein is CASSLTLEAGHNEQFF.

The chain employs TRBV19 and TRBJ1-4, with D possibly being TRBD1 (6 bases). The germline V gene encodes CDR1 LNHDA and CDR2 SQIVND (reference sequence). The CDR3 runs 13 residues. Trimming took 7 bases from V and 7 from J, leaving 13 bases between them. The DNA for the CDR3 is TGTGCCAGTACCCAACAGGGTAGTGAAAAACTGTTTTTT. Its protein product is CASTQQGSEKLFF.

The V gene is TRBV28, the J gene TRBJ1-2; D perhaps matches TRBD1 (5 bases). Germline V gene lookup returns CDR1 MDHEN and CDR2 SYDVKM. V lost 7 bases to trimming and J lost 7 bases, with 19 bases between them. The CDR3 has 14 residues. CDR3 nucleotides: TGTGCCAGCACCCAAGGGGCGGGCGGGGGTGGCTACACCTTC. It encodes CASTQGAGGGGYTF.

The V gene is TRBV30, the J gene TRBJ1-1; 8 bases fit TRBD1. From germline, CDR1 is GTSNPN and CDR2 SVGIG (reference sequence). V gave up 5 bases and J gave up 4 bases; unmatched junction bases: 3. This CDR3 has 12 residues. CDR3 in DNA: TGTGCCTGGGACAGGGGAATCACTGAAGCTTTCTTT. This translates into CAWDRGITEAFF.

The V and J genes are TRBV5-1 and TRBJ1-1; D perhaps matches TRBD1 (5 bases). The CDR3 has 14 amino acids. Per the germline V gene, CDR1 is SGHRS and CDR2 is YFSETQ. Trimming removed 4 bases at V and 0 bases at J, with 10 bases between. CDR3 region: CASSGGTMNTEAFF. DNA for the CDR3: TGCGCCAGCAGCGGCGGGACTATGAACACTGAAGCTTTCTTT.

V is TRBV5-6 and J is TRBJ2-6, with D possibly being TRBD2 (6 bases). This CDR3 is built from 15 residues. Germline CDR1 is SGHDT and CDR2 is YYEEEE. V was trimmed by 2 bases and J by 4 bases, leaving 10 bases between them. The CDR3 here is CASSFAGTGANVLTF. The CDR3 DNA reads as TGTGCCAGCAGCTTTGCGGGGACCGGGGCCAACGTCCTGACTTTC.

The V call is TRBV19, the J call TRBJ1-2; no clear D. V lost 0 bases to trimming and J lost 3 bases, with 8 bases between them. This CDR3 has 14 amino acids. Per the germline V gene, CDR1 is LNHDA and CDR2 is SQIVND (reference sequence). CDR3 sequence reads: CASSIEAGYYGYTF. CDR3 DNA sequence: TGTGCCAGTAGTATAGAAGCAGGATACTATGGCTACACCTTC. The full variable domain, rest sourced from reference TRBV19 and TRBJ1-2, is DGGITQSPKYLFRKEGQNVTLSCEQNLNHDAMYWYRQDPGQGLRLIYYSQIVNDFQKGDIAEGYSVSREKKESFPLTVTSAQKNPTAFYLCASSIEAGYYGYTFGSGTRLTVV.

The V gene is TRBV24-1, the J gene TRBJ1-4; a weak D match, TRBD1 (5 bases). The germline V gene has CDR1 KGHDR and CDR2 SFDVKD. V dropped 4 bases and J dropped 7 bases, with 15 bases sitting between them. This CDR3 region has 15 residues. Here the CDR3 reads CATSDPGPGGEKLFF. CDR3 coding DNA: TGTGCCACCAGTGACCCGGGACCCGGAGGTGAAAAACTGTTTTTT.

The chain recombines TRBV18 with TRBJ1-2; D unclear. V lost 0 bases, J lost 2 bases, and 10 bases lay in between. The CDR3 sequence is 15 residues long. In germline, CDR1 is KGHSH, CDR2 LQKENI. The CDR3 nucleotides read TGTGCCAGCTCACCACCCACTGGGTTCAACTATGGCTACACCTTC. It is translated as CASSPPTGFNYGYTF. The entire variable domain, with the rest obtained from reference TRBV18 and TRBJ1-2, is as follows: NAGVMQNPRHLVRRRGQEARLRCSPMKGHSHVYWYRQLPEEGLKFMVYLQKENIIDESGMPKERFSAEFPKEGPSILRIQQVVRGDSAAYFCASSPPTGFNYGYTFGSGTRLTVV.

J is TRBJ2-7 and V is TRBV10-2; D not resolved. V lost 6 bases to trimming and J lost 7 bases, with 4 bases between them. CDR1 and CDR2 from the germline V gene are WSHSY and SAAADI. This CDR3 spans 9 amino acids. CDR3 in DNA: TGCGCCAGCAGGGGAGAGCAGTACTTC. Protein product: CASRGEQYF.

The chain carries TRBV11-2 and TRBJ1-1, with 8 bases that match TRBD1. V lost 5 bases and J lost 4; bases outside the gene matches: 6. The CDR3 extends over 14 amino acids. Germline V lookup: CDR1 SGHAT, CDR2 FQNNGV. The CDR3, as DNA: TGTGCCAGCAGCGCGGACAGGGATGCCACTGAAGCTTTCTTT. Protein sequence: CASSADRDATEAFF.

The chain has TRBV27 and TRBJ1-2; 7 positions agree with TRBD1. With V trimmed by 5 bases and J by 1 base, 7 bases remained unmatched. Germline-derived CDR1 and CDR2 are MNHEY and SMNVEV (reference sequence). The CDR3 length is 15 residues. The CDR3 here is CASSQAGGGNYGYTF. CDR3 DNA: TGTGCCAGCAGTCAGGCAGGGGGAGGTAACTATGGCTACACCTTC.

The rearrangement uses TRBV30 and TRBJ1-1; the D is unclear. Trimming removed 1 base at V and 5 bases at J, with 5 bases between. This CDR3 contains 11 residues. Germline V gene lookup returns CDR1 GTSNPN and CDR2 SVGIG (reference sequence). CDR3 in amino acids: CAWSARTEAFF. In DNA form, the CDR3 reads TGTGCCTGGAGTGCCCGGACTGAAGCTTTCTTT.

This sequence joins TRBV5-1 and TRBJ2-1; 7 nucleotides line up with TRBD2. CDR3 length: 17 amino acids. Per germline, CDR1 SGHRS and CDR2 YFSETQ. With 4 bases clipped from V and 5 bases from J, the junction kept 15 bases outside the gene matches. The chain's CDR3 is CASSGGKFLAENNEQFF. CDR3 sequence (DNA): TGCGCCAGCAGCGGGGGAAAGTTCCTAGCGGAGAACAATGAGCAGTTCTTC.

The chain links TRBV15 to TRBJ2-5, with D possibly being TRBD1 (7 bases). V lost 0 bases and J 5 bases, leaving 13 bases between the germline ends. The CDR3 has 15 amino acids. In germline, CDR1 is LNHNV, CDR2 YYDKDF (reference sequence). In nucleotides, the CDR3 is TGTGCCACCAGCAGAGATCCAGGGGGGAGGGAGACCCAGTACTTC. Translating gives CATSRDPGGRETQYF.

V is TRBV29-1 and J is TRBJ1-1; D uncertain. Germline V gene lookup returns CDR1 SQVTM and CDR2 ANQGSEA. V lost 4 bases and J lost 1, with 10 bases in between. This CDR3 spans 13 amino acids. CDR3 residues: CSVGTFENTEAFF. CDR3 bases: TGCAGCGTTGGGACGTTCGAGAACACTGAAGCTTTCTTT.

The rearrangement uses TRBV29-1 and TRBJ2-1; 8 nucleotides align to TRBD1. The germline gives CDR1 SQVTM, CDR2 ANQGSEA. J was trimmed by 0 bases and V by 3 bases; bases with no gene match: 10. This CDR3 has 17 amino acids. The CDR3 region has the DNA TGCAGCGTTGACGGACAGGGAAAGTCCCTCTCCTACAATGAGCAGTTCTTC. Its protein is CSVDGQGKSLSYNEQFF.

This chain joins TRBV30 and TRBJ1-4; D may be TRBD1 (5 bases). Trimming removed 1 base from V and 2 bases from J, with 14 bases in between. The CDR3 runs to 16 residues. Germline V lookup: CDR1 GTSNPN, CDR2 SVGIG (reference sequence). CDR3 bases: TGTGCCTGGAGTGGATCGGAGGGACGGACTAATGAAAAACTGTTTTTT. This encodes CAWSGSEGRTNEKLFF. Drawing the rest from reference TRBV30 and TRBJ1-4, the complete variable domain is SQTIHQWPATLVQPVGSPLSLECTVEGTSNPNLYWYRQAAGRGLQLLFYSVGIGQISSEVPQNLSASRPQDRQFILSSKKLLLSDSGFYLCAWSGSEGRTNEKLFFGSGTQLSVL.

Of note for this clone: The same CDR3 also results from other DNA sequences found in this sample. This chain connects TRBV9 to TRBJ1-5, with D possibly being TRBD1 (5 bases). Germline CDR1 is SGDLS and CDR2 is YYNGEE. V lost 0 bases, J lost 4 bases, and 8 bases lay in between. The CDR3 has 14 residues. CDR3 sequence reads: CASSVAGGNQPQHF. The CDR3 DNA reads TGTGCCAGCAGCGTAGCCGGGGGTAATCAGCCCCAGCATTTT.

V usage is TRBV28 and J usage is TRBJ2-7; D gene uncertain. Between the trimmed V and J ends, which lost 6 bases and 0 bases, there was a span of 12 bases. The CDR3 length is 14 residues. CDR1 and CDR2 from the germline V gene are MDHEN and SYDVKM. DNA for the CDR3: TGTGCCAGCAGCCCTCCCAGTGCCTCCTACGAGCAGTACTTC. Translated, it gives CASSPPSASYEQYF.

V gene TRBV23-1 combines with J gene TRBJ1-2; 10 bases line up with TRBD1. TRBV23-1 carries the ORF label, with uncertain function. J gave up 2 bases and V 2 bases, and 5 bases lay outside the gene matches. The CDR3 length is 16 residues. The CDR3 DNA sequence: TGCGCCAGCAGTCAAGACGGGACAGGGGAGAACTATGGCTACACCTTC. Translation gives CASSQDGTGENYGYTF.

This rearrangement joins TRBV27 to TRBJ2-2; D tentatively fits TRBD1 or TRBD2 (5 bases each). There are 15 residues in the CDR3. V shed 5 bases and J shed 4 bases, with 14 bases lying between them. CDR1 and CDR2 (germline): MNHEY, SMNVEV (reference sequence). The CDR3 nucleotides read TGTGCCAGCAGTCCCCGGGACCGGTCCACCGGGGAGCTGTTTTTT. Translated, it gives CASSPRDRSTGELFF.

About this clone itself: It may be a read error: a sequence one base away is much more abundant. The chain couples TRBV28 to TRBJ1-2; D is undetermined. The V and J ends lost 4 bases and 4 bases respectively, with 4 bases between them. The CDR3 runs to 11 residues. Germline CDR1 is MDHEN and CDR2 is SYDVKM. The CDR3 spells CASSSSYGYTF. The CDR3 region has the DNA TGTGCCAGCAGTTCCTCCTATGGCTACACCTTC.

CDR3 DNA sequence: TGTGCCAGCAGCTTCCGCACACTCCCCCCCTATGGCTACACCTTC. This codes for CASSFRTLPPYGYTF. The chain links TRBV7-8 to TRBJ1-2; D gene unclear. The CDR3 is 15 residues long. CDR1 and CDR2 (germline): SGHVS, FQNEAQ. With 3 bases removed from V and 4 bases from J, the gap between germline ends came to 15 bases.

The gene calls are TRBV5-7 and TRBJ2-7; D is possibly TRBD1 or TRBD2 (5 bases each). Being an ORF, TRBV5-7 has a function that is uncertain. This CDR3 is built from 13 residues. V lost 3 bases and J lost 6, with 13 bases in between. CDR3: CASSWDLSLEQYV. Here the CDR3 DNA reads TGTGCCAGCAGCTGGGACCTCTCTCTCGAGCAGTACGTC.

The chain uses TRBV2 and TRBJ1-1; D perhaps matches TRBD1 (5 bases). Deletions cut 6 bases from V and 4 bases from J, with 15 bases between. There are 14 residues in the CDR3. Germline lookup yields CDR1 SNHLY and CDR2 FYNNEI. The CDR3 region is CASRGTRRGTEAFF. The CDR3 region has the DNA TGTGCCAGCAGGGGGACGAGACGGGGCACTGAAGCTTTCTTT.